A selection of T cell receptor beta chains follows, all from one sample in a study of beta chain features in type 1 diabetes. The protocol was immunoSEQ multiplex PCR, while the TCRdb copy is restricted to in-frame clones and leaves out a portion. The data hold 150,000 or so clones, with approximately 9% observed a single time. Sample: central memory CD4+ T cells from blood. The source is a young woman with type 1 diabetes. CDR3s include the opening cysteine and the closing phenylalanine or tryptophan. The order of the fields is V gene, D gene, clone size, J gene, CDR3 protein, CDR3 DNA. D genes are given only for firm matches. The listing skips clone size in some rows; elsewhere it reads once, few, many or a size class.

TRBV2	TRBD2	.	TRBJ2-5	CASRGLAVVGGETQYF	TGTGCCAGCAGGGGGCTAGCGGTAGTGGGTGGAGAGACCCAGTACTTC
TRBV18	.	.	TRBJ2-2	CASSPTARTGELFF	TGTGCCAGCTCACCAACCGCCAGGACCGGGGAGCTGTTTTTT
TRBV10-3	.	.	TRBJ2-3	CAITAGEVSTDTQYF	TGTGCCATCACCGCTGGGGAGGTTAGCACAGATACGCAGTATTTT
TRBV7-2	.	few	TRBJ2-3	CASSTPWGSDTQYF	TGTGCCAGCAGCACCCCGTGGGGCTCAGATACGCAGTATTTT
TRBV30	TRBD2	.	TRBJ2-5	CAWSSGLAGVREQYF	TGTGCCTGGAGTTCCGGACTAGCGGGAGTAAGGGAGCAGTACTTC
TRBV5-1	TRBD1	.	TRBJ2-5	CASSLTGGFGETQYF	TGCGCCAGCAGCTTGACAGGGGGATTCGGGGAGACCCAGTACTTC
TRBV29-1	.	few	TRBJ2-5	CSFRHTQETQYF	TGCAGCTTTCGACACACCCAAGAGACCCAGTACTTC
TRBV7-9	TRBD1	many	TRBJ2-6	CASSFTQGVGSGANVLTF	TGTGCCAGCAGCTTCACACAGGGGGTAGGCTCTGGGGCCAACGTCCTGACTTTC
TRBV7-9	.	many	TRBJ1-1	CASSLQTEAFF	TGTGCCAGCAGCTTACAAACTGAAGCTTTCTTT
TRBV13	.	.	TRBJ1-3	CASSLGTAGNTIYF	TGTGCCAGCAGCTTAGGGACAGCTGGAAACACCATATATTTT
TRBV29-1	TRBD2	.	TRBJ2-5	CSVEGTSGGPRTQYF	TGCAGCGTTGAGGGGACTAGCGGGGGGCCGAGGACCCAGTACTTC
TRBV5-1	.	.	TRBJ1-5	CASRPGGGNQPQHF	TGCGCCAGCAGGCCGGGCGGGGGCAATCAGCCCCAGCATTTT
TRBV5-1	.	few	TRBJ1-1	CASSLTGRMNTEAFF	TGCGCCAGCAGCTTGACAGGACGCATGAACACTGAAGCTTTCTTT
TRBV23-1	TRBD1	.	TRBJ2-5	CASSQRTGQGGQETQYF	TGCGCCAGCAGTCAAAGGACAGGACAGGGCGGTCAAGAGACCCAGTACTTC
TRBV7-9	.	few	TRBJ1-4	CASSRGAVGNEKLFF	TGTGCCAGCAGCAGGGGTGCCGTCGGTAATGAAAAACTGTTTTTT
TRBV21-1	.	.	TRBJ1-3	CASSKVGTGDISGNTIYF	TGTGCCAGCAGCAAAGTGGGGACAGGGGATATCTCTGGAAACACCATATATTTT
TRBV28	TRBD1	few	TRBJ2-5	CASSFKDRTLATQYF	TGTGCCAGCAGTTTCAAGGACAGGACCTTAGCGACCCAGTACTTC
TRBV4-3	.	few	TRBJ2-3	CASSQEAEDTQYF	TGCGCCAGCAGCCAAGAAGCTGAAGATACGCAGTATTTT
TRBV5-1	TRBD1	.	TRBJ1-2	CASSRDSNYGYTF	TGCGCCAGCAGCCGGGACAGTAACTATGGCTACACCTTC
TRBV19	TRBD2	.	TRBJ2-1	CASSIGSGSRSYNEQFF	TGTGCCAGTAGTATAGGGAGCGGGAGCCGGTCCTACAATGAGCAGTTCTTC
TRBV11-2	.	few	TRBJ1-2	CASSLEAGVGYGYTF	TGTGCCAGCAGCTTAGAGGCAGGGGTAGGCTATGGCTACACCTTC
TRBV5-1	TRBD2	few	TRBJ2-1	CASSLGLAGARAYEQFF	TGCGCCAGCAGCTTGGGGCTAGCGGGAGCTAGGGCCTACGAGCAGTTCTTC
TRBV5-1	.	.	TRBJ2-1	CASSAGQGSYNEQFF	TGCGCCAGCAGCGCTGGACAAGGCTCCTACAATGAGCAGTTCTTC
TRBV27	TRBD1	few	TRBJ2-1	CATLAGTGRNEQFF	TGTGCCACTCTGGCGGGGACAGGGCGCAATGAGCAGTTCTTC
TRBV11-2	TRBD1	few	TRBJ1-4	CASSFEGAAEKLFF	TGTGCCAGCAGCTTCGAGGGGGCGGCTGAAAAACTGTTTTTT
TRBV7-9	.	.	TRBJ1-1	CASSQAGFPEAFF	TGTGCCAGCAGCCAAGCAGGGTTCCCTGAAGCTTTCTTT
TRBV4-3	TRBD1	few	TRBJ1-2	CASSRLRGDYGYTF	TGCGCCAGCAGCCGTCTCAGGGGGGACTATGGCTACACCTTC